This T cell receptor beta chain came from a study of control samples from healthy donors and cancer patients. The CDR3 runs to 14 residues. The germline V and J ends were trimmed by 2 bases and 2 bases, with 9 bases remaining between them. Per germline, CDR1 SNHLY and CDR2 FYNNEI. Sequenced by immunoSEQ multiplex PCR; TCRdb stores in-frame clones only, minus some. The sample has about 130,000 clones, about nine tenths seen once. The source material was blood. The receptor's source is a man aged 35-49 years in good health. The chain couples TRBV2 to TRBJ1-1, with D uncertain. The CDR3 protein is CASSELVLNTEAFF. The CDR3 DNA follows: TGTGCCAGCAGTGAATTGGTCCTAAACACTGAAGCTTTCTTT.